This T cell receptor beta chain was retrieved from a study of CD4+ T cells in melanoma. General study results and limits: Neoantigen-specific CD4+ T cells in melanoma reportedly had diverse differentiation states. A reported correlation linked neoantigen-specific CD4+ T cells to CD8+, macrophage and B cell function.

About this clone: Antigen: not known.

Clones were read by immunoSEQ multiplex PCR, and TCRdb kept only the in-frame ones, dropping some. Here the sample spans around 130,000 clones, approximately 91% being singletons. The CDR3 consists of 12 residues. The germline gives CDR1 SNHLY, CDR2 FYNNEI. V was trimmed by 9 bases and J by 5 bases, leaving 14 bases between them. The chain carries TRBV2 and TRBJ2-7, with D maybe TRBD1 (6 bases). The sequence derives from a human donor with melanoma. The CDR3 nucleotides are TGTGCCAGTCACAGGGAGTCCAACGAGCAGTACTTC. This translates into CASHRESNEQYF.